The rows below give T cell receptor beta chains drawn from one sample of a study of T cells in Graves' hyperthyroidism and ophthalmopathy. TCRdb redid the calling of the multiplex PCR reads with MiXCR, one entry per CDR3 protein. The repertoire has hundreds of thousands of distinct CDR3 sequences, 45% of them found once; the top ten carry less than 9%. Input material: peripheral blood or thyroid tissue (not recorded which). The receptors were sampled from an adult man with Graves' disease, either hyperthyroidism or ophthalmopathy (not recorded which). Each CDR3 is given with its conserved first and last residue. The order of the fields is V gene, D gene, clone size, J gene, CDR3 protein, CDR3 DNA. A D gene is named only where the DNA matches it firmly. Where a row states a size, it is once, few, many or the class of an expanded clone; other rows omit it.

>TRBV12-3/TRBV12-4|.|many|TRBJ2-5
CASSPDRNQETQYF
TGCGCCAGCAGTCCGGACCGAAACCAAGAGACCCAGTACTTC
>TRBV7-9|.|once|TRBJ1-6
CASSPGQKIYNSPLHF
TGTGCCAGCAGCCCGGGGCAGAAGATCTATAATTCACCCCTCCACTTT
>TRBV12-3/TRBV12-4|.|.|TRBJ1-5
CASTSDPSNQPQHF
TGTGCCAGCACTTCAGACCCTAGCAATCAGCCCCAGCATTTT
>TRBV7-9|.|.|TRBJ1-5
CASSLLSPPGDQPQHF
TGTGCCAGCAGTTTACTCTCCCCACCAGGGGATCAGCCCCAGCATTTT
>TRBV2|.|once|TRBJ1-6
CASSERGGWPLSPLHF
TGTGCCAGCAGTGAAAGGGGGGGGTGGCCTTTATCACCCCTCCACTTT
>TRBV25-1|.|many|TRBJ2-7
CASSELGGGSYEQYF
TGTGCCAGCAGTGAATTAGGAGGGGGCTCCTACGAGCAGTACTTC
>TRBV20-1|.|.|TRBJ2-5
CSACVAGSQETQYF
TGCAGTGCTTGTGTGGCGGGAAGCCAAGAGACCCAGTACTTC
>TRBV7-8|.|few|TRBJ1-2
CASSFPGTSNYGYTF
TGTGCCAGCAGCTTCCCCGGGACTTCTAACTATGGCTACACCTTC
>TRBV7-8|TRBD2|many|TRBJ2-7
CASSQRGLAGDAYEQYF
TGTGCCAGCAGCCAACGGGGACTAGCGGGGGACGCCTACGAGCAGTACTTC
>TRBV29-1|.|many|TRBJ1-5
CSVSGGNQPQHF
TGCAGCGTTTCAGGGGGCAATCAGCCCCAGCATTTT
>TRBV15|.|.|TRBJ2-5
CATSRGGRRETQYF
TGTGCCACCAGCAGAGGTGGACGGCGTGAGACCCAGTACTTC
>TRBV7-9|.|many|TRBJ2-7
CASSPWGGYEQYF
TGTGCCAGCAGCCCCTGGGGCGGCTACGAGCAGTACTTC
>TRBV5-4|TRBD1|once|TRBJ2-7
CASSINQGQEVYEQYF
TGTGCCAGTAGTATTAACCAGGGACAGGAGGTATACGAGCAGTACTTC
>TRBV25-1|.|few|TRBJ1-3
CASSARRAETGNTIYF
TGTGCCAGCAGTGCTAGGAGAGCTGAGACTGGAAACACCATATATTTT
>TRBV10-3|.|.|TRBJ1-6
CASSEKGPPNSPLHF
TGTGCCAGCAGTGAAAAGGGCCCGCCTAATTCACCCCTCCACTTT
>TRBV12-3/TRBV12-4|.|.|TRBJ1-5
CASSSAEAQLQHF
TGTGCCAGCAGTTCAGCAGAGGCTCAGCTCCAGCATTTT
>TRBV12-3/TRBV12-4|.|few|TRBJ2-7
CASSYRTYEQYF
TGTGCCAGCAGTTACCGCACCTACGAGCAGTACTTC
>TRBV29-1|.|.|TRBJ1-2
CSWDNSHYGYTF
TGCAGCTGGGACAACTCCCACTATGGCTACACCTTC
>TRBV2|.|.|TRBJ2-7
CASSPGQTHEQYF
TGTGCCAGCTCACCAGGACAAACCCACGAGCAGTACTTC